One and the same sample provided the 15 T cell receptor beta chains below, sequenced in a study of chemoradiotherapy in HPV16-positive cancers. Generated by immunoSEQ multiplex PCR, the TCRdb table keeps only in-frame clones and is missing some. The table records under 15,000 clones, around 72% of them present only once. This specimen was acquired from a patient who underwent chemoradiotherapy. These receptors were taken from a human donor with HPV-associated anogenital cancer.

J is TRBJ2-2 and V is TRBV5-4; 7 positions agree with TRBD2. V was pared by 0 bases and J by 7 bases, with 6 bases of the junction left unmatched. Germline-derived CDR1 and CDR2 are SGHNT and YYREEE (reference sequence). The CDR3 has 15 residues. This chain's CDR3 is CASSLEEGRGGELFF. DNA of the CDR3: TGTGCCAGCAGCTTGGAGGAGGGGAGGGGCGGGGAGCTGTTTTTT.

This rearrangement joins TRBV4-3 to TRBJ2-7, with 9 bases aligning to TRBD1. Germline lookup yields CDR1 LGHNA and CDR2 YSLEER. The CDR3 has 15 amino acids. V shed 3 bases, J shed 0 bases, and the junction held 3 bases outside the gene matches. CDR3 sequence (DNA): TGCGCCAGCAGCCAGGGGACAGGGACCTCCTACGAGCAGTACTTC. Its protein product is CASSQGTGTSYEQYF.

This chain joins TRBV4-2 and TRBJ2-1; 10 bases are a match to TRBD2. Germline loops: CDR1 LGHNA, CDR2 YNFKEQ. CDR3 size: 17 residues. Losses at the gene ends were 0 bases for V and 4 bases for J; bases not matched to a gene: 6. The CDR3 protein is CASSQEGAGGPYNEQFF. For the CDR3, the DNA is TGTGCCAGCAGCCAAGAAGGAGCGGGAGGGCCTTACAATGAGCAGTTCTTC.

CDR3 residues: CASSLPMGGGSYEQYF. As DNA, the CDR3 is TGTGCCAGTTCTTTGCCCATGGGCGGGGGATCCTACGAGCAGTACTTC. The J gene is TRBJ2-7, the V gene TRBV19, with TRBD2 identical over 7 bases. The junction had 14 bases not matched to a gene; V was cut back by 8 bases and J by 1 base. The CDR3 length is 16 residues. Germline-derived CDR1 and CDR2 are LNHDA and SQIVND (reference sequence). The whole variable domain, filled in from reference TRBV19 and TRBJ2-7, reads DGGITQSPKYLFRKEGQNVTLSCEQNLNHDAMYWYRQDPGQGLRLIYYSQIVNDFQKGDIAEGYSVSREKKESFPLTVTSAQKNPTAFYLCASSLPMGGGSYEQYFGPGTRLTVT.

The sample holds a few counts of this clone. The chain carries TRBV28 and TRBJ1-1; TRBD1 matches at 9 bases. Germline V gene sequence: CDR1 MDHEN, CDR2 SYDVKM. The V and J ends lost 3 bases and 3 bases, in that order; junction bases with no gene match: 11. The CDR3 is made up of 17 amino acids. DNA of the CDR3: TGTGCCAGCAGTTTCCCAAACAGGGGGCTAAGGGACACTGAAGCTTTCTTT. The encoded protein is CASSFPNRGLRDTEAFF.

This clone was recorded once. V usage is TRBV28 and J usage is TRBJ2-3, with 8 nucleotides matching TRBD2. V lost 5 bases to trimming and J lost 2 bases; unmatched junction nucleotides: 9. The CDR3 contains 16 residues. Germline V CDR1 and CDR2: MDHEN, SYDVKM. The CDR3, as DNA: TGTGCCAGCAGTAACCTACTAGCGGCCTTCACAGATACGCAGTATTTT. Its protein product is CASSNLLAAFTDTQYF.

The chain uses TRBV28 and TRBJ2-5; D perhaps matches TRBD2 (5 bases). Trimming stripped 5 bases from V and 1 base from J, with 14 bases between. Germline V lookup: CDR1 MDHEN, CDR2 SYDVKM. CDR3 size: 15 residues. The CDR3 is CASSKGGGPQETQYF. Here the CDR3 DNA reads TGTGCCAGCAGTAAAGGAGGCGGGCCCCAAGAGACCCAGTACTTC.

The gene calls are TRBV4-3 and TRBJ2-7; tentatively, D is TRBD1 (5 bases). The CDR3 extends over 15 amino acids. Trimming stripped 0 bases from V and 6 bases from J, with 15 bases between. Germline V lookup: CDR1 LGHNA, CDR2 YSLEER. The chain's CDR3 is CASSQDSGIGREQYF. The CDR3 DNA is TGCGCCAGCAGCCAAGATTCAGGGATAGGACGCGAGCAGTACTTC.

This clone was counted once. The rearrangement joins TRBV6-1 to TRBJ2-7, with 8 positions matching TRBD2. V lost 3 bases and J lost 2; bases outside the gene matches: 3. Looked up from germline, CDR1 is MNHNS and CDR2 is SASEGT. The CDR3 covers 14 residues. The CDR3 DNA reads as TGTGCCAGCAGTGACCGGGAGGGCCCCTACGAGCAGTACTTC. Translating gives CASSDREGPYEQYF.

J is TRBJ2-5 and V is TRBV5-8; TRBD1 is a possible D gene (6 bases). V was cut by 3 bases and J by 5 bases, with 23 bases left in between. CDR3 length: 17 residues. Germline loops: CDR1 SGHTS, CDR2 YDEGEE. CDR3 sequence: CASSYPPGHPPGETQYF. As DNA, the CDR3 is TGTGCCAGCAGCTACCCCCCGGGACATCCGCCTGGGGAGACCCAGTACTTC.

The count of this clone is one. The rearrangement uses TRBV4-3 and TRBJ1-2; TRBD1 matches 7 bases. The germline CDR1 and CDR2 sequences are LGHNA and YSLEER. J was trimmed by 5 bases and V by 0 bases; bases with no gene match: 6. The CDR3 has 15 amino acids. CDR3: CASSQDRAGGYGYTF. Here the CDR3 DNA reads TGCGCCAGCAGCCAAGATCGGGCAGGGGGTTATGGCTACACCTTC.

The rearrangement links TRBV9 to TRBJ1-1, with 7 bases that match TRBD1. The CDR3 extends over 13 amino acids. Germline loops: CDR1 SGDLS, CDR2 YYNGEE. The J segment lost 3 bases and the V segment lost 4 bases, leaving 3 bases of the junction unmatched. CDR3 in amino acids: CASSRGQDTEAFF. Written as DNA, the CDR3 is TGTGCCAGCAGCAGAGGACAGGACACTGAAGCTTTCTTT.

This clone was counted a few times. The rearrangement links TRBV30 to TRBJ2-2; the D gene is possibly TRBD2 (5 bases). Germline V gives CDR1 GTSNPN, CDR2 SVGIG (reference sequence). V lost 2 bases to trimming and J lost 6 bases, with 13 bases between them. This CDR3 region has 14 residues. CDR3 residues: CAWSNRWRAGELFF. CDR3 in DNA: TGTGCCTGGAGTAACCGGTGGCGGGCCGGGGAGCTGTTTTTT.

The genes are TRBV7-9 and TRBJ1-5; D unclear. CDR1 and CDR2 (germline): SEHNR, FQNEAQ (reference sequence). This CDR3 contains 13 residues. Trimming took 5 bases from V and 7 from J, leaving 12 bases between them. This chain's CDR3 is CASSLDRYQPQHF. The CDR3 nucleotides read TGTGCCAGCAGCCTTGACCGATACCAGCCCCAGCATTTT.

This clone was seen more than once but under ten times. This chain links TRBV7-6 with TRBJ2-7, with TRBD1 as a possible D gene (6 bases). The germline CDR1 and CDR2 sequences are SGHVS and FNYEAQ. V lost 1 base, J lost 0 bases, and 13 bases lay in between. The CDR3 has 16 residues. The chain's CDR3 is CASSLGTPDSSYEQYF. In DNA form, the CDR3 reads TGTGCCAGCAGCTTAGGTACACCGGACAGCTCCTACGAGCAGTACTTC.